This TCR beta chain originates from a study of beta chain features in type 1 diabetes. Whole-study context: No patient-donor differences in age, gender, total cells or subset yield.

Isolated RNA was reverse transcribed in full, so expressed TCRB transcripts were sequenced. About 3.6 million reads on average were seen across naive, central memory and regulatory T cell samples. The method was immunoSEQ multiplex PCR; TCRdb's version includes in-frame clones alone and lacks a portion of them. This table has hundreds of thousands of clones, roughly 13% appearing once. The study's findings and limits: cDNA sequencing could over-represent cells with high TCR expression. Patients with Type 1 diabetes showed moderately but significantly shorter TCRB CDR3s in all four CD4+ subsets.

Comment on this clone: What it recognizes is unknown. The same CDR3 also results from other DNA sequences found in this sample.

V was pared by 0 bases and J by 2 bases, with 5 bases between. CDR1 and CDR2 from the germline V gene are SGHRS and YFSETQ. The CDR3 extends over 13 amino acids. The clonotype comes from a man between 18 and 35 years old with type 1 diabetes. The chain combines TRBV5-1 with TRBJ2-5, with D hard to call. The sample consisted of naive CD4+ T cells from blood. CDR3 loop: CASSLASQETQYF. In DNA, the CDR3 is TGCGCCAGCAGCTTGGCCAGTCAAGAGACCCAGTACTTC.